This T cell receptor (beta chain) came from a study of cytomegalovirus exposure and HLA in healthy donors (TCRdb year 2017). Turning to the overall study: In an earlier analysis of approximately 640 of the donors, approximately 260 Gb of sequence data and 100 million or so unique TCR beta sequences from roughly 180 million T cells were reported. An early release that covered around 590 HLA-typed donors contained 250 to 350 gigabases of sequencing data and 85 million to 100 million unique TCR sequences. Of the roughly 430 genotyped donors, roughly 85% fell in the genetic ancestry cluster associated with self-reported Caucasian donors. The study aimed to test whether signatures of past pathogen exposure could be identified by cataloging public T cell receptors. The study profiled the T cell repertoires of 666 subjects by immunosequencing and related them to cytomegalovirus serostatus. A separate validation cohort of 100 to 150 different subjects was used in addition to the 666-subject first cohort. High-throughput TCR immunosequencing, statistical association of individual TCRs with disease status, and machine learning were combined to predict cytomegalovirus infection status. A later analysis re-examined previously published TCR beta repertoires from just over 650 donors and added high-resolution HLA genotyping to investigate patterns of TCR occurrence. The later analysis used no new phenotypic data to find candidate immune exposures, relying instead on TCR beta sequences and their occurrence across donors. An earlier analysis of fewer than 700 of the donors applied high-throughput TCR beta sequencing to assess whether each TCR beta V gene segment acted as functional or pseudogenic. Alongside the repertoire data, information on donor age, sex, ethnicity and CMV serostatus was compiled. In a later genetic analysis, genome-wide SNP genotypes for about three fifths of the 666 donors were used, and that subset was treated as a discovery cohort. Every repertoire in the discovery cohort had been generated on one and the same sequencing platform. HLA typing covered class I and class II loci at four-digit resolution. The number of donors typed differed by locus, with about 629-630 for A, B, C, DRB1 and DQB1, 522 for DQA1, over 600 for DPA1, and 450 to 480 for DPB1. Several DR-DQ haplotypes were handled as single units for association and clustering because linkage in the cohort was strong. Among about 360 genotyped donors of the cohort, an average of approximately 250,000 unique TCR beta nucleotide sequences were sequenced per donor, roughly 18% of them non-productive.

Measured from the cysteine to the phenylalanine, the CDR3 is 12 residues long. Of all the DNA, just the CDR3 is kept, 36 bases in frame from base 1. V is reduced by 7 bases and J by 4 bases, leaving a spacing of 8 bases between them. The germline V gene yields SNHLY for CDR1 and FYNNEI for CDR2. The cohort consisted of 650 to 700 healthy bone marrow donors. At the time of sampling, every cohort member was nominally healthy, though immune exposures that went unrecorded were likely present. The donor tested CMV seronegative, placing the donor among the roughly 400 seronegative members of the cohort. Each donor provided a peripheral blood sample, and peripheral blood mononuclear cells were used for TCR beta sequencing. The Qiagen DNeasy Blood Extraction Kit was used to extract genomic DNA from the blood cell samples. This clone occurred a few times. Which antigen it targets is not known. There are no base qualities to consult, and no much larger clone falls within one base.

Library preparation was by the immunoSEQ multiplex PCR assay. A mixture of 60 forward primers for TCR Vbeta segments and 13 reverse primers for TCR Jbeta segments was used in the multiplex PCR. The CDR3 region of rearranged TCR beta genes was amplified from genomic DNA with a multiplex PCR assay. On the Illumina HiSeq System, the amplified TCR beta libraries were sequenced as 87-base-pair reads. The source study handled its data this way. In a later analysis, 77 million or so unique TCR beta chains were counted across the 500 to 850 repertoires, and roughly 11 million of these chains were shared by at least two donors. A nearest-neighbor algorithm error-corrected the raw reads and collapsed the reads into unique sequences, merging closely related sequences to remove PCR and sequencing errors. To assign V, D and J gene segments, CDR3 sequences were aligned to IMGT reference sequences. For a sequence to be retained, at least a six-nucleotide match to both a V gene segment and a J gene segment was required. Rearrangements were classified as productive when the CDR3 lacked stop codons and remained in frame with V and J, and all other rearrangements were classified as non-productive. Following IMGT convention, CDR3 was defined as the stretch from the second conserved V-encoded cysteine up to the conserved J-encoded phenylalanine. The earlier analysis of 587 of the donors excluded any sequence lacking an unambiguous match to a single V gene segment. In an earlier analysis of a few hundred of the donors, V segments were called functional above 56.7% productive rearrangements and were called segregating when the between-donor standard deviation exceeded 5%. A statistical classification framework was built to diagnose cytomegalovirus status from the catalog of TCR beta chain sequences. In a later analysis, V and J genes were assigned by comparing TCR nucleotide sequences against IMGT/GENE-DB human TR gene sequences. Using the TCRdist pipeline, a later analysis assigned CDR3 sequences along with most-parsimonious VDJ recombination scenarios. In a later analysis, every TCR beta chain was defined by the combination of its CDR3 amino acid sequence and its V-gene family, and reads without a unique V-gene family were dropped. A later analysis removed 550 to 700 highly shared, low-generation-probability nucleotide sequences to deal with suspected cross-contamination and a sequencing artifact. A later analysis calculated a clonal expansion index for each public chain from normalized within-repertoire ranks of inferred template counts. In a later analysis, generation probabilities were computed using a VDJ recombination model fitted to out-of-frame rearrangements, and the results were checked against IGoR. In a later analysis, hypergeometric tests were used to score TCR-TCR, TCR-HLA and TCR-CMV co-occurrence, with a repertoire-size bias correction applied to TCR pairs. A later analysis estimated false discovery rates by permuting HLA or CMV assignments 20 times. In a later analysis, co-occurring TCRs were grouped using DBSCAN, and TCRdist sequence similarity was added for clustering within HLA-allele-positive subsets. Repertoires with fewer than 30,000 or more than 120,000 public chains were left out of co-occurrence clustering, as were four to six repertoires with anomalous nucleotide sharing. TCRdb mirrors the immuneACCESS table, restricted to in-frame sequences. Some clones are absent from its copies; in checked studies, under half trace to an unresolved V gene, and the reason for the others is unknown. The DNA gave D and trimming, while V, J and clone size come from that table. The table for this sample lists over 150,000 clones; around 79% of them were counted only once. The ten biggest clones cover about 4.6% of the sample.

Study-level results and caveats: In a later analysis, the rate of TCR association differed among HLA loci, with DRB1 alleles having the most associated TCRs and HLA-C alleles having the fewest. The cohort was sequenced for TCR beta chains only, and without alpha or paired-chain data the features that could be detected were limited. Over 15 rarely observed V segments, including chromosome 9 orphons, were excluded from the earlier analysis of about 610 of the donors because counts were too low. Several of the top co-occurrence clusters appeared to be linked to parvovirus B19, influenza, CMV and Epstein-Barr virus, according to a later analysis. In a later genetic analysis, fewer N-insertions in productive TCRs were reported among donors in an Asian-associated ancestry cluster than the approximately 710-donor mean. An association between a missense DCLRE1C variant and V-gene and J-gene trimming of TCR beta chains was found in a later genetic analysis and replicated in an independent cohort. The 87-base-pair reads could not distinguish some IMGT-functional V segments, including TRBV6-2 and TRBV6-3, so those segments were excluded. Because HLA typing was unavailable for some donors at each locus, only the typed subset was used in association tests. The authors suggested that the approach could potentially be generalized to other disease states and immunological phenotypes. Linkage disequilibrium might explain the correlated functional status among segregating V segments, but an unknown experimental factor could not be ruled out. Strong co-occurrence of HLA alleles, especially DR and DQ, made assigning TCR associations to individual alleles difficult. Three of the identified cytomegalovirus-associated TCR beta chains were confirmed in vitro to be specific for cytomegalovirus antigens. Presence/absence analyses assumed roughly uniform sequencing depth across donors, an assumption that may not hold. Most TCR sequences were observed very rarely across donors, whereas some public TCRs were present in many individuals. A later analysis associated 16,951 TCR beta sequences with specific HLA alleles at a false discovery rate of 0.05. A cluster of highly shared sequence variants was judged likely to represent a technical artifact of the sequencing pipeline. The study gave a list of 150 to 200 TCR beta chains associated with cytomegalovirus. Most CMV-associated TCR beta chains appeared to be HLA-restricted in a later analysis, and the HLA associations seemed to be driven largely by CMV exposure. An earlier analysis of approximately 530 of the donors showed that most TCR beta V segments appeared in productive rearrangements either about 87% or about 30% of the time, which broadly matched IMGT annotations. A further reported finding was that TCR beta sequences accurately predicted the HLA-A and HLA-B alleles for most subjects in the first cohort. Compared with equally common non-associated chains, HLA-associated TCR beta chains in a later analysis were more clonally expanded and had lower generation probabilities. For the cohort, immune exposure information was limited to CMV serostatus. Cytomegalovirus status was reported to be diagnosed by the classifier with high specificity and sensitivity in both the original and validation cohorts.

The specimen sequenced was PBMCs. This chain joins TRBV2 to TRBJ1-5; the best D guess is TRBD1, with 5 bases matching. This sequence originates from a man aged 35-49 years in good health and CMV-seronegative. The CDR3 here reads CASMAGNQPQHF. The bases are TGTGCCAGCATGGCAGGGAATCAGCCCCAGCATTTT.